Listed below are T cell receptor beta chains from one sample, sequenced in a study of T-cell memory formation after mild COVID-19. MiXCR was run by TCRdb on the 5' RACE reads, yielding one entry per CDR3 protein. The sample includes 200,000 to 250,000 distinct CDR3 sequences, over 9.5% of them seen just once. The sample consisted of PBMCs or a T cell subset sorted from them (not recorded which). The receptor source for this set is a man younger than 35 who had mild COVID-19 (a few samples of this study predate the infection). Cell type and time point are not known. Each CDR3 is given with its conserved first and last residue. The D gene is left open where the match is weak. The size of a clone is reported for some rows only, either as once, few or many, or as a class for expanded clones.

j_call: TRBJ1-3; clone_size: NA; d_call: NA; v_call: TRBV7-9; cdr3_aa: CASSLGDMGNTIYF; cdr3_nt: TGTGCCAGCAGCTTAGGGGACATGGGAAACACCATATATTTT
j_call: TRBJ2-3; clone_size: NA; d_call: NA; v_call: TRBV24-1; cdr3_aa: CATSAGQTSTDTQYF; cdr3_nt: TGTGCCACCAGTGCCGGACAGACCAGCACAGATACGCAGTATTTT
j_call: TRBJ2-7; clone_size: NA; d_call: NA; v_call: TRBV29-1; cdr3_aa: CSVGRESGEQYF; cdr3_nt: TGCAGCGTTGGGCGAGAGAGTGGGGAGCAGTACTTC
j_call: TRBJ2-4; clone_size: NA; d_call: NA; v_call: TRBV4-1; cdr3_aa: CASSQSLGQILLAKNIQYF; cdr3_nt: TGCGCCAGCAGCCAATCCTTAGGCCAGATTCTACTAGCCAAAAACATTCAGTACTTC
j_call: TRBJ1-1; clone_size: few; d_call: NA; v_call: TRBV6-2/TRBV6-3; cdr3_aa: CASSYEPNTEAFF; cdr3_nt: TGTGCCAGCAGTTACGAACCGAACACTGAAGCTTTCTTT
j_call: TRBJ1-1; clone_size: many; d_call: NA; v_call: TRBV5-1; cdr3_aa: CASSLGFVVNTEAFF; cdr3_nt: TGCGCCAGCAGCTTGGGCTTCGTTGTGAACACTGAAGCTTTCTTT
j_call: TRBJ2-7; clone_size: NA; d_call: NA; v_call: TRBV12-3/TRBV12-4; cdr3_aa: CASSPPGGPPYEQYF; cdr3_nt: TGTGCCAGCAGTCCCCCAGGAGGACCGCCTTACGAGCAGTACTTC
j_call: TRBJ2-4; clone_size: NA; d_call: NA; v_call: TRBV28; cdr3_aa: CASSTGQRDIQYF; cdr3_nt: TGTGCCAGCAGTACCGGACAGAGGGACATTCAGTACTTC
j_call: TRBJ1-1; clone_size: few; d_call: TRBD1; v_call: TRBV5-6; cdr3_aa: CASSLEGQGGNTEAFF; cdr3_nt: TGTGCCAGCAGCTTGGAAGGGCAGGGGGGAAACACTGAAGCTTTCTTT
j_call: TRBJ2-1; clone_size: few; d_call: NA; v_call: TRBV4-3; cdr3_aa: CASGASGGGNEQFF; cdr3_nt: TGCGCCAGCGGCGCTAGCGGAGGGGGCAATGAGCAGTTCTTC
j_call: TRBJ2-3; clone_size: NA; d_call: NA; v_call: TRBV6-5; cdr3_aa: CASSYPAADTQYF; cdr3_nt: TGTGCCAGCAGTTACCCTGCCGCCGATACGCAGTATTTT
j_call: TRBJ2-2; clone_size: NA; d_call: TRBD2; v_call: TRBV12-3/TRBV12-4; cdr3_aa: CASSPSGGNTVELFF; cdr3_nt: TGTGCCAGCAGTCCTAGCGGGGGGAACACCGTGGAGCTGTTTTTT
j_call: TRBJ2-3; clone_size: many; d_call: TRBD2; v_call: TRBV7-2; cdr3_aa: CASRPGTSGGDPTDTQYF; cdr3_nt: TGTGCCAGCAGACCCGGGACTAGCGGGGGGGATCCCACAGATACGCAGTATTTT
j_call: TRBJ2-5; clone_size: NA; d_call: NA; v_call: TRBV6-1; cdr3_aa: CASGGRYQETQYF; cdr3_nt: TGTGCCAGCGGGGGACGGTACCAAGAGACCCAGTACTTC
j_call: TRBJ2-3; clone_size: few; d_call: NA; v_call: TRBV5-1; cdr3_aa: CASNRGAGDTQYF; cdr3_nt: TGCGCCAGCAATCGGGGGGCGGGAGATACGCAGTATTTT
j_call: TRBJ1-2; clone_size: NA; d_call: TRBD1; v_call: TRBV5-1; cdr3_aa: CASSQGAGNGYTF; cdr3_nt: TGCGCCAGCAGCCAGGGGGCCGGGAATGGCTACACCTTC
j_call: TRBJ2-2; clone_size: few; d_call: NA; v_call: TRBV5-1; cdr3_aa: CASSASGPPNTGELFF; cdr3_nt: TGCGCCAGCAGCGCAAGCGGTCCACCTAACACCGGGGAGCTGTTTTTT
j_call: TRBJ1-5; clone_size: NA; d_call: NA; v_call: TRBV15; cdr3_aa: CATSRDIGVNQPQHF; cdr3_nt: TGTGCCACCAGCAGAGATATAGGGGTCAATCAGCCCCAGCATTTT